This TCR beta chain was documented in a study of T cells after posttransplantation cyclophosphamide. Study results and limitations: Donor-recipient repertoire similarity was low at 1-2 months, rising over year one. TRB clonality was highly associated with recipient CMV seropositivity and reactivation.

Germline V gene sequence: CDR1 MNHEY, CDR2 SMNVEV (reference sequence). With V trimmed by 5 bases and J by 2 bases, 9 bases remained unmatched. The CDR3 is 15 amino acids. Sequencing was performed with immunoSEQ multiplex PCR; in TCRdb, only in-frame clones are kept and a portion is missing. The sample has approximately 21,000 clones, approximately 98% seen once. Comment on this clone: Its matching antigen is unknown.

The chain is built from TRBV27 and TRBJ2-7; TRBD1 matches at 7 bases. The sequenced sample consisted of naive CD8+ T cells sorted from PBMCs. The sequence came from a middle-aged man in good health, CMV-negative, and a related stem cell transplant donor. CDR3 sequence reads: CASSTYGTEAYEQYF. The CDR3 DNA follows: TGTGCCAGCAGTACTTATGGGACAGAGGCCTACGAGCAGTACTTC.